Presented here are 5 T cell receptor beta chains from one specimen sequenced in a study of blood T cells in healthy people across ages. Combining a sample-barcoded 5' primer with a J-beta primer mix, a second PCR ran for roughly 6 to 11 cycles. In TCRdb, the 5' RACE reads were re-called with MiXCR into one record per CDR3 protein. The table includes roughly 900,000 distinct CDR3 sequences, around 30% detected once. What was sequenced was blood. The receptors derive from a woman aged 80 or over in good health.

About this clonotype itself: A single base separates this from a much larger clone, so it may be a read error. The V and J genes are TRBV5-1 and TRBJ2-5; possibly TRBD2 for D (6 bases). The J call may be incorrect, as the DNA end agrees better with TRBJ2-7. Per germline, CDR1 SGHRS and CDR2 YFSETQ. The CDR3 spans 12 residues. DNA for the CDR3: TGCGCCAGCAGCTCGGGGGAGCGCGAGCAGTACTTC. Protein sequence: CASSSGEREQYF.

This clonotype was found many times. The chain has TRBV19 and TRBJ2-4; no definite D call. Trimming took 3 bases from V and 13 from J, leaving 13 bases between them. The CDR3 spans 12 residues. CDR1 and CDR2 from the germline V gene are LNHDA and SQIVND (reference sequence). Written as DNA, the CDR3 is TGTGCCAGTAGTATTTCTCCCCTAGAACAGTACTTC. Its translation is CASSISPLEQYF.

This clonotype was picked up many times. The chain links TRBV9 to TRBJ2-3; a possible D gene is TRBD2 (5 bases). Germline V lookup: CDR1 SGDLS, CDR2 YYNGEE. V lost 0 bases, J lost 4 bases, and 12 bases lay in between. The CDR3 runs 15 residues. For the CDR3, the DNA is TGTGCCAGCAGCGTAGCTAGGCTAGCTTCAGATACGCAGTATTTT. Translated: CASSVARLASDTQYF.

This clonotype has more than one count but fewer than ten. Written as DNA, the CDR3 is TGCAGTGCTAGAGACTATGGCTACACCTTC. Residues: CSARDYGYTF. The chain combines TRBV20-1 with TRBJ1-2; D unresolved. CDR3 length: 10 amino acids. Trimming pared 0 bases from V and 4 bases from J, leaving 0 bases between. Germline V CDR1 and CDR2: DFQATT, SNEGSKA (reference sequence).

With regard to this clonotype: It may be a read error: a sequence one base away is much more abundant. This sequence joins TRBV5-5 and TRBJ2-5; D is ambiguous. Deletions cut 1 base from V and 1 base from J, with 5 bases between. The CDR3 has 13 amino acids. Looked up from germline, CDR1 is SGHKS and CDR2 is YYEKEE (reference sequence). CDR3 nucleotides: TGTGCCAGCAGCTTGCCTGCCCAAGAGACCCAGTACTTC. This encodes CASSLPAQETQYF.